The next 22 T cell receptor beta chains were all read from a single sample in a study of cytomegalovirus exposure and HLA in healthy donors. Method: immunoSEQ multiplex PCR; TCRdb's copy keeps in-frame clones and lacks some. Here the sample spans approximately 98,000 clones, roughly 95% being singletons. Sequencing was carried out using PBMCs. These receptors all stem from a woman aged 18-29 years in good health and CMV-seronegative.

The chain links TRBV25-1 to TRBJ2-3; 7 bases map to TRBD2. Germline V gene data show CDR1 as MGHDK and CDR2 as SYGVNS. V shed 7 bases and J 6 bases; nucleotides not matched to a gene: 13. The CDR3 length is 15 residues. As DNA, the CDR3 is TGTGCCAGCACGCCCCCGAGGGAGGGAGCGGATACGCAGTATTTT. This codes for CASTPPREGADTQYF.

This chain connects TRBV27 to TRBJ1-1; D is undetermined. The germline gives CDR1 MNHEY, CDR2 SMNVEV (reference sequence). CDR3 length: 13 residues. Trimming took 3 bases from V and 10 from J, leaving 15 bases between them. The CDR3 DNA is TGTGCCAGCAGTTTTTCGGAGGGTTCTTTAGCTTTCTTT. This codes for CASSFSEGSLAFF.

The rearrangement links TRBV5-1 to TRBJ2-5; TRBD2 aligns across 15 bases. Germline V gene data show CDR1 as SGHRS and CDR2 as YFSETQ. The CDR3 runs to 16 residues. V shed 4 bases and J 4 bases; nucleotides not matched to a gene: 5. The CDR3 loop is CASSGGLAGGGETQYF. The CDR3, as DNA: TGCGCCAGCAGCGGGGGACTAGCGGGGGGCGGAGAGACCCAGTACTTC.

The chain carries TRBV7-9 and TRBJ2-7, with D possibly being TRBD1 (6 bases). With 1 base removed from V and 1 base from J, the gap between germline ends came to 11 bases. Looked up from germline, CDR1 is SEHNR and CDR2 is FQNEAQ (reference sequence). This CDR3 spans 15 amino acids. CDR3 amino acids: CASSLEGHESYEQYF. CDR3 sequence (DNA): TGTGCCAGCAGCTTAGAGGGACACGAATCCTACGAGCAGTACTTC.

The rearrangement links TRBV18 to TRBJ1-1; D call uncertain. The CDR3 is 14 amino acids. CDR1 and CDR2 (germline): KGHSH, LQKENI. Trimming stripped 5 bases from V and 0 bases from J, with 10 bases between. The CDR3 protein is CASSSSIMNTEAFF. CDR3 sequence (DNA): TGTGCCAGCTCATCCAGTATTATGAACACTGAAGCTTTCTTT. Together with reference TRBV18 and TRBJ1-1, the CDR3 gives the full variable domain: NAGVMQNPRHLVRRRGQEARLRCSPMKGHSHVYWYRQLPEEGLKFMVYLQKENIIDESGMPKERFSAEFPKEGPSILRIQQVVRGDSAAYFCASSSSIMNTEAFFGQGTRLTVV.

The chain employs TRBV27 and TRBJ1-2; possibly TRBD1 for D (6 bases). CDR3 length: 18 amino acids. V lost 1 base and J lost 4, with 22 bases in between. Germline CDR1 is MNHEY and CDR2 is SMNVEV (reference sequence). The CDR3 here is CASSLWGTGQGIFYGYTF. The CDR3 nucleotides read TGTGCCAGCAGTTTATGGGGCACGGGACAAGGTATTTTCTATGGCTACACCTTC.

Only one count was recorded for this clone. The chain is built from TRBV7-3 and TRBJ2-6, with 8 bases fitting TRBD2. Germline V gene data show CDR1 as SGHTA and CDR2 as FQGTGA. The length of the CDR3 is 17 residues. Losses at the gene ends were 7 bases for V and 3 bases for J; bases not matched to a gene: 11. The CDR3 DNA reads TGTGCCAGCAAAGGACAGAACGGGGGGGTTGGGGCCAACGTCCTGACTTTC. This codes for CASKGQNGGVGANVLTF.

This chain connects TRBV7-2 to TRBJ2-3, with a tentative D call TRBD1 (5 bases). Per germline, CDR1 SGHTA and CDR2 FQGNSA. V lost 2 bases to trimming and J lost 4 bases, with 13 bases between them. The CDR3 sequence is 15 residues long. CDR3 sequence (DNA): TGTGCCAGCAGCTTAATGCTGACAGACCCAGATACGCAGTATTTT. Translated: CASSLMLTDPDTQYF.

In its sample, this clone was seen a few times. The genes are TRBV9 and TRBJ1-5; D remains unclear. The CDR3 has 14 amino acids. V dropped 3 bases and J dropped 4 bases, with 11 bases sitting between them. Per germline, CDR1 SGDLS and CDR2 YYNGEE. In DNA, the CDR3 is TGTGCCAGCAGCGGCGGGTCCCTGAATCAGCCCCAGCATTTT. Translation gives CASSGGSLNQPQHF. The full variable domain, its missing parts supplied by reference TRBV9 and TRBJ1-5, is DSGVTQTPKHLITATGQRVTLRCSPRSGDLSVYWYQQSLDQGLQFLIQYYNGEERAKGNILERFSAQQFPDLHSELNLSSLELGDSALYFCASSGGSLNQPQHFGDGTRLSIL.

V gene TRBV6-6 combines with J gene TRBJ1-1, with 11 bases lining up with TRBD1. CDR1 MNHNY and CDR2 SVGAGI come from the germline V gene (reference sequence). This CDR3 is built from 16 residues. Trimming cost V 6 bases and J 1 base; bases outside gene matches: 7. The CDR3 protein is CASSKTGTGGNTEAFF. DNA for the CDR3: TGTGCCAGCAGCAAGACCGGGACAGGGGGGAACACTGAAGCTTTCTTT.

This clone showed up just once. The chain couples TRBV6-6 to TRBJ2-7, with TRBD1 matching over 8 bases. CDR1 MNHNY and CDR2 SVGAGI come from the germline V gene (reference sequence). The CDR3 runs 13 residues. J gave up 3 bases and V 8 bases, and 6 bases lay outside the gene matches. As DNA, the CDR3 is TGTGCCAGCTCCCAGGGGGCGAGCTACGAGCAGTACTTC. Translation gives CASSQGASYEQYF.

The chain recombines TRBV28 with TRBJ2-7; no clear D. CDR3 size: 12 residues. The germline gives CDR1 MDHEN, CDR2 SYDVKM. V was cut by 3 bases and J by 12 bases, with 15 bases left in between. The CDR3 DNA reads as TGTGCCAGCAGTTTTCCTTTGATGGGCCCGTACTTC. It translates to CASSFPLMGPYF.

V and J are TRBV11-2 and TRBJ2-5, with D unresolved. CDR1 and CDR2 (germline): SGHAT, FQNNGV. The V gene lost 1 base and the J gene lost 5 bases, with 11 bases spanning the gap. This CDR3 has 14 amino acids. This chain's CDR3 is CASSLGPNRETQYF. In DNA, the CDR3 is TGTGCCAGCAGCTTAGGCCCGAATCGGGAGACCCAGTACTTC.

This clone was seen just once. The rearrangement links TRBV6-6 to TRBJ2-7; TRBD1 agrees at 8 bases. The CDR3 consists of 14 residues. The V and J ends lost 6 bases and 1 base, in that order; junction bases with no gene match: 5. CDR1 and CDR2 from the germline V gene are MNHNY and SVGAGI (reference sequence). DNA of the CDR3: TGTGCCAGCAGCCCGGACAGGGTTTCCTACGAGCAGTACTTC. As protein: CASSPDRVSYEQYF.

The chain couples TRBV28 to TRBJ1-1; the D is unclear. Germline loops: CDR1 MDHEN, CDR2 SYDVKM. Trimming took 4 bases from V and 4 from J, leaving 7 bases between them. CDR3 length: 12 amino acids. In nucleotides, the CDR3 is TGTGCCAGCAGTTCTCTAGGCACTGAAGCTTTCTTT. Protein sequence: CASSSLGTEAFF.

The J gene is TRBJ1-4, the V gene TRBV4-2, with 7 positions matching TRBD1. The length of the CDR3 is 15 residues. J lost 7 bases, V lost 1 base, and 6 bases had no gene match. Germline CDR1 and CDR2: LGHNA and YNFKEQ. The CDR3 region is CASSQGNRGGEKLFF. CDR3 sequence (DNA): TGTGCCAGCAGCCAAGGGAACAGGGGCGGTGAAAAACTGTTTTTT.

The chain employs TRBV30 and TRBJ2-3, with 7 nucleotides matching TRBD2. The V gene end was trimmed by 5 bases and the J gene end by 3 bases; junction bases not matched to a gene: 8. The CDR3 runs to 14 residues. Per the germline V gene, CDR1 is GTSNPN and CDR2 is SVGIG (reference sequence). In nucleotides, the CDR3 is TGTGCCTGGTCGACTAGCCAAGGAACAGATACGCAGTATTTT. Encoded protein: CAWSTSQGTDTQYF.

This chain links TRBV6-1 with TRBJ2-5; tentatively, D is TRBD1 (5 bases). V dropped 2 bases and J dropped 2 bases, with 15 bases sitting between them. The germline V gene encodes CDR1 MNHNS and CDR2 SASEGT. The CDR3 spans 16 residues. The CDR3 here is CASSESFGARQETQYF. The CDR3 DNA is TGTGCCAGCAGTGAATCGTTTGGGGCGCGACAAGAGACCCAGTACTTC.

The chain joins TRBV7-2 to TRBJ2-7; D not resolved. This CDR3 has 15 amino acids. Trimming removed 5 bases from V and 5 bases from J, with 19 bases in between. CDR1 is SGHTA and CDR2 is FQGNSA in the germline V gene. The CDR3 spells CASSPSFSRIDEQYF. In nucleotides, the CDR3 is TGTGCCAGCAGCCCCTCATTCTCTAGGATCGACGAGCAGTACTTC.

The chain recombines TRBV11-1 with TRBJ2-7; 10 nucleotides match TRBD1. The CDR3 runs 14 residues. After removal of 5 bases from V and 6 bases from J, the junction contained 7 bases not matched to a gene. Germline V gene data show CDR1 as SGHAT and CDR2 as FQDESV (reference sequence). As DNA, the CDR3 is TGTGCCAGCAGCCCCGGGACAGGGGATATCGAGCAGTACTTC. Encoded protein: CASSPGTGDIEQYF.

This chain uses TRBV2 with TRBJ1-2; the D is unclear. The germline CDR1 and CDR2 sequences are SNHLY and FYNNEI. The CDR3 is made up of 11 amino acids. Trimming took 8 bases from V and 5 from J, leaving 9 bases between them. The CDR3 loop is CASGRTYGYTF. For the CDR3, the DNA is TGTGCCAGCGGACGGACTTATGGCTACACCTTC.

The chain has TRBV5-1 and TRBJ2-7, with D possibly TRBD2 on 7 matching bases. The CDR3 extends over 14 amino acids. Germline V gene sequence: CDR1 SGHRS, CDR2 YFSETQ. Trimming left V 0 bases short and J 5 bases short, with 12 bases between. CDR3 region: CASSLGGGYHEQYF. DNA for the CDR3: TGCGCCAGCAGCTTGGGCGGGGGCTACCACGAGCAGTACTTC.